The following is a T cell receptor (beta chain) sequence with its context. Its antigen is unknown. A much larger clonotype is one base distant, so this may be a read error. This specimen comes from a study of tumor-infiltrating lymphocytes in primary liver carcinoma. Study-wide results and limits: The 250 largest clones made up significantly more of tumor than blood repertoires (p = 0.039).

Using a constant-region primer together with ProtoScript II reverse transcriptase, TCR beta cDNA was made from approximately 0.55 ug of total RNA. Construction of TCR beta libraries relied on three successive nested multiplex PCR rounds employing slightly modified ARM-PCR. The first two PCR rounds, around 10 cycles each, used TRBV1-TRBV30 forward primers and a C-beta reverse primer. TCRdb passed the multiplex PCR reads through MiXCR, listing each CDR3 protein once. The sample holds 310,000 or so distinct CDR3 sequences, roughly two thirds seen once. The CDR3 runs 15 residues. V dropped 6 bases and J dropped 0 bases, with 15 bases sitting between them. The researchers obtained blood RNA from unsorted whole blood and also extracted germline DNA.

The chain joins TRBV12-3 or TRBV12-4 to TRBJ2-7; perhaps TRBD1 as D (6 bases). This clonotype originated in a man in his forties or fifties with primary liver carcinoma and hepatitis B virus infection. Sequenced sample: peripheral blood. This CDR3 is CASSIRQANSYEQYF. The DNA for the CDR3 is TGTGCCAGCAGCATTCGACAGGCTAACTCCTACGAGCAGTACTTC.